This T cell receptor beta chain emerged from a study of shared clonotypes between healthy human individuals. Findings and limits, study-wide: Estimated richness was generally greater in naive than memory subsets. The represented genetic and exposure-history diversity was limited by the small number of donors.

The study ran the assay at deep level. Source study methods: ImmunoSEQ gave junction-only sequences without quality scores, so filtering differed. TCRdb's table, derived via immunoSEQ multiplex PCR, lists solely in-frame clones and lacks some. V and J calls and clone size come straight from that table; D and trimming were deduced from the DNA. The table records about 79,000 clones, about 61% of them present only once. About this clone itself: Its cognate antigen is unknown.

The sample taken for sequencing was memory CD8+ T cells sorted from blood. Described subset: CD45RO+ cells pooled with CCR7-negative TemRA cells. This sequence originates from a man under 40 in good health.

The CDR3 DNA reads as TGTGCCAGCAGTCACCCCGGGCCCGCGTATGGTGAGCAGTTCTTC. Amino acids: CASSHPGPAYGEQFF. The chain couples TRBV27 to TRBJ2-1; D is unclear. This CDR3 spans 15 amino acids. Trimming pared 5 bases from V and 9 bases from J, leaving 20 bases between. Per germline, CDR1 MNHEY and CDR2 SMNVEV (reference sequence).